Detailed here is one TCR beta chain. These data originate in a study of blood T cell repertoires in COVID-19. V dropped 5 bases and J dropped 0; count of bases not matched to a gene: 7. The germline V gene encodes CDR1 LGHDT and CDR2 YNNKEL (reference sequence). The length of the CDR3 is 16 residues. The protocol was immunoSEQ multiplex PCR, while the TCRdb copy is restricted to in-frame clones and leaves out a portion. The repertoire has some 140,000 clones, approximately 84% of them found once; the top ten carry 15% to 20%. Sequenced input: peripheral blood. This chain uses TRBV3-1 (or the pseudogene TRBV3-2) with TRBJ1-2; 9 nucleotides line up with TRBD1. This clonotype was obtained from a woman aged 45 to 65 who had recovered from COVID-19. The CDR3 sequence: CASSWGQGNSNYGYTF. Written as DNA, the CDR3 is TGTGCCAGCAGCTGGGGACAGGGAAACTCTAACTATGGCTACACCTTC.